These T cell receptor beta chains were read from a single sample in a study of cytomegalovirus exposure and HLA in healthy donors. TCRdb's copy holds only in-frame clones and misses some; the assay was immunoSEQ multiplex PCR. In the table there are 110,000 or so clones, 60% to 85% of which are singletons. The sample was PBMCs. These receptors were taken from a woman aged 40 to 55 in good health and CMV-seropositive. CDR3s include the opening cysteine and the closing phenylalanine or tryptophan. Each record gives: J gene, clone size, V gene, D gene, CDR3 DNA, CDR3 protein. D genes are given only for firm matches. Expanded clones are given a class, and other clones once, few, many or no size at all.

TRBJ2-5	-	TRBV7-9	TRBD2	TGTGCCAGCAGCACCACTAGCGGGGGGGAGACCCAGTACTTC	CASSTTSGGETQYF
TRBJ2-7	-	TRBV9	-	TGTGCCAGCAGCCCGGGACTCACGAAAACCTACGAGCAGTACTTC	CASSPGLTKTYEQYF
TRBJ1-5	once	TRBV27	TRBD1	TGTGCCAGCAGTAGTACAGGGGCTGGAAATCAGCCCCAGCATTTT	CASSSTGAGNQPQHF
TRBJ1-2	-	TRBV11-1	-	TGTGCCAGCAGCTTTAGAACGGGACTCACGGATGGCTACACCTTC	CASSFRTGLTDGYTF
TRBJ2-2	-	TRBV6-5	TRBD1	TGTGCCAGCAGTTACTTACAGGGGTCCGGGGAGCTGTTTTTT	CASSYLQGSGELFF
TRBJ2-2	-	TRBV6-5	-	TGTGCCAGCAGTTACTCGGGACTTTCGGGCACCGGGGAGCTGTTTTTT	CASSYSGLSGTGELFF
TRBJ2-7	-	TRBV29-1	-	TGCAGCGTACTACAGGGTTCCATCTACGAGCAGTACTTC	CSVLQGSIYEQYF
TRBJ2-7	-	TRBV7-6	TRBD1	TGTGCCAGCAGCTTAGCAGAGGACAGGGACGACTCCTACGAGCAGTACTTC	CASSLAEDRDDSYEQYF
TRBJ2-7	-	TRBV27	-	TGTGCCAGCAGTTCTACAGGCGAGCAGTACTTC	CASSSTGEQYF
TRBJ2-7	-	TRBV27	-	TGTGCCAGCAGAGCTCTGGAGAACTACGAGCAGTACTTC	CASRALENYEQYF
TRBJ2-7	-	TRBV5-1	-	TGCGCCAGCAGAATGAATTCTGCTCGCTGGACTACCTACGAGCAGTACTTC	CASRMNSARWTTYEQYF
TRBJ2-5	-	TRBV5-4	TRBD2	TGTGCCAGCAGCTCCGGGACTACAAAAGAGACCCAGTACTTC	CASSSGTTKETQYF
TRBJ1-5	once	TRBV6-5	-	TGTGCCGGTGAGGCAGTCGATCAGCCCCAGCATTTT	CAGEAVDQPQHF
TRBJ2-1	few	TRBV4-1	TRBD2	TGCGCCAGCAGCCAAGAGCATCTAGCGGGACCAGGGTGGTTCTTC	CASSQEHLAGPGWFF
TRBJ2-3	-	TRBV5-5	-	TGTGCCAGCAGCACAGTTCAGGGATGGCGCACAGATACGCAGTATTTT	CASSTVQGWRTDTQYF
TRBJ2-1	-	TRBV6-1	TRBD1	TGTGCCAGCAGTGATGAGGGCAGGGGGTACGGTGAGCAGTTCTTC	CASSDEGRGYGEQFF
TRBJ1-3	-	TRBV7-9	-	TGTGCCAGCAGCCGACGGGCAAGGGAGGACACCATATATTTT	CASSRRAREDTIYF
TRBJ1-3	few	TRBV15	-	TGTGCCACCTATGCGGAACAACCAACAAACACCATATATTTT	CATYAEQPTNTIYF
TRBJ2-3	-	TRBV5-1	TRBD1	TGCGCCAGCAGCTTGGAGGACAGGGGAGATACGCAGTATTTT	CASSLEDRGDTQYF
TRBJ1-6	-	TRBV5-1	-	TGCGCCAGCAGCCCGGTTTTTACAGGGACCTCCTATAATTCACCCCTCCACTTT	CASSPVFTGTSYNSPLHF
TRBJ1-4	-	TRBV4-1	-	TGCGCCAGCAGCCAAGAAGGGTGGACAGAGGGAGAAAAACTGTTTTTT	CASSQEGWTEGEKLFF
TRBJ2-7	-	TRBV5-1	TRBD2	TGCGCCAGCAGCCTCCAGACTAGCGGCTCCTACGAGCAGTACTTC	CASSLQTSGSYEQYF
TRBJ2-5	-	TRBV5-1	TRBD2	TGCGCCAGCAGCCTCGGACTAGCGGGAGCGGAGACCCAGTACTTC	CASSLGLAGAETQYF
TRBJ2-7	-	TRBV28	-	TGTGCCAGCAGTGCTAACGAGCAGTACTTC	CASSANEQYF
TRBJ2-3	-	TRBV5-6	TRBD2	TGTGCCAGCGGGGCTAGCGGGATATCAGATACGCAGTATTTT	CASGASGISDTQYF
TRBJ2-1	-	TRBV7-9	-	TGTGCCAGCAGCTTTGGCGGTAAGAACAATGAGCAGTTCTTC	CASSFGGKNNEQFF
TRBJ1-6	once	TRBV11-1	-	TGTGCCAGCGGTCAGGGAGGTTCACCCCTCCACTTT	CASGQGGSPLHF
TRBJ2-7	once	TRBV7-8	-	TGTGCCAGCAGCTTAGGGGGGACTCCCTCCGAGCAGTACTTC	CASSLGGTPSEQYF
TRBJ2-7	-	TRBV19	-	TGTGCCAGTAGCTTCCCAGGGCACTACGAGCAGTACTTC	CASSFPGHYEQYF
TRBJ2-5	-	TRBV6-1	TRBD2	TGTGCCAGCAGTGCCCGGGGAGGGATGTGGGGGGAGACCCAGTACTTC	CASSARGGMWGETQYF
TRBJ1-5	-	TRBV19	TRBD1	TGTGCCAGTAACCTTCCGGGACAGCGTAATCAGCCCCAGCATTTT	CASNLPGQRNQPQHF
TRBJ1-2	few	TRBV5-5	-	TGTGCCAGCAGCTTGGTGGCCTCTGGACAGATCTACTATGGCTACACCTTC	CASSLVASGQIYYGYTF
TRBJ2-3	few	TRBV4-3	TRBD2	TGCGCCAGCAGCCACCCTAGCGGGGGGGCGGAAGATACGCAGTATTTT	CASSHPSGGAEDTQYF
TRBJ1-2	-	TRBV2	-	TGTGCCAGCACCAAGCGGACTCCCCTTAACTATGGCTACACCTTC	CASTKRTPLNYGYTF
TRBJ1-2	-	TRBV6-5	-	TGTGCCAGCAGTTCCAGGGATGGCTATGGCTACACCTTC	CASSSRDGYGYTF
TRBJ1-2	-	TRBV27	TRBD1	TGTGCCAGCAGTTTATTACAGGGGGATGGCTACACCTTC	CASSLLQGDGYTF
TRBJ2-3	-	TRBV5-1	TRBD2	TGCGCCAGCAGCTTGGCCCTAGCGGGGGGTCGGGCAGATACGCAGTATTTT	CASSLALAGGRADTQYF